The clone carrying this TCR beta chain was seen at least ten times. In the authors' methods: It was from CDR3 differences across clinicopathological groups that a distant-metastasis classifier for papillary thyroid cancer was built. TCRdb re-analyzed the PCR reads using MiXCR. TCRdb, not the authors, supplied the V and J calls. The sample includes about 12,000 clones, roughly an eighth of them seen just once. The data were taken from a study of metastatic and nonmetastatic thyroid tumors. At the level of the study: Repertoires from malignant and benign thyroid patients were compared across blood and tumor or nodule tissue.

Thyroid surgery took place with no prior treatment in any patient. Germline values: CDR1 SGHTS, CDR2 YDEGEE. The J segment lost 7 bases and the V segment lost 4 bases, leaving 6 bases of the junction unmatched. This CDR3 is built from 14 residues. The TCR comes from a female donor with papillary thyroid cancer or a benign thyroid nodule (not recorded which). Some clones in this sample may be carry-over from other donors' samples. The V call is TRBV5-8, the J call TRBJ1-4, with 8 nucleotides matching TRBD1. Material: blood. CDR3 sequence (DNA): TGTGCCAGCAGCCGGACAGGGTTAGGTGAAAAACTGTTTTTT. Translated: CASSRTGLGEKLFF.